Many counts were recorded for the clone carrying this T cell receptor beta chain. The antigen is unknown. Axillary draining lymph nodes of breast cancer patients supplied the node samples. The data stem from a study of breast tumors, draining lymph nodes, adjacent tissues. TCRdb re-called the multiplex PCR reads through MiXCR, storing one row per CDR3 protein. The sample lists 190,000 or so distinct CDR3 sequences; 31% were seen once. Study-wide findings and caveats: Tumor repertoires ranked between lymph nodes and nontumor tissue in diversity, with V and J gene preferences.

Between the trimmed V and J ends, which lost 3 bases and 2 bases, there was a span of 9 bases. CDR3 length equals 14 residues. Germline values: CDR1 LNHDA, CDR2 SQIVND (reference sequence). This chain links TRBV19 with TRBJ2-3, with D possibly TRBD1 on 5 matching bases. This TCR was sampled from a female donor with breast cancer. Some clones in this sample may be carry-over from other donors' samples. Material: axillary lymph node tissue. Written as DNA, the CDR3 is TGTGCCAGTAGTATGGCAGGGATCACAGATACGCAGTATTTT. It specifies CASSMAGITDTQYF.